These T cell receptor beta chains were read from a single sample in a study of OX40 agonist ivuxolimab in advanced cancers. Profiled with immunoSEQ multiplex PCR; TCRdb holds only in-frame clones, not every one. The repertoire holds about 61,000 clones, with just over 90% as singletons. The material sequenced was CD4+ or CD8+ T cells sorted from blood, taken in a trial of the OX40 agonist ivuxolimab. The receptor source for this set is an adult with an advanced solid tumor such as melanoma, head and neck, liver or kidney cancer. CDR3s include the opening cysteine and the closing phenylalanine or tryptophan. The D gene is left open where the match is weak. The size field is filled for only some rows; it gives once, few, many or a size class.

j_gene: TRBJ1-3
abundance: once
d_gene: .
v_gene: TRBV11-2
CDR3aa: CASSFGQISGNTIYF
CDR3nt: TGTGCCAGCAGCTTCGGACAGATCTCTGGAAACACCATATATTTT

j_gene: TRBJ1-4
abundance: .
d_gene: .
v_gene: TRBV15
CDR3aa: CATSRGRATNEKLFF
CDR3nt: TGTGCCACCAGCAGAGGAAGGGCAACTAATGAAAAACTGTTTTTT

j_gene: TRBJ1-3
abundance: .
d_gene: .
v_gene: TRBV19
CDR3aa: CASFQSNSGNTIYF
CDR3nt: TGTGCCAGCTTCCAGTCAAACTCTGGAAACACCATATATTTT

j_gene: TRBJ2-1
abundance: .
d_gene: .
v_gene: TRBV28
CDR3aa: CASSLGHTGYNEQFF
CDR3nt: TGTGCCAGCAGTTTAGGACACACCGGATACAATGAGCAGTTCTTC

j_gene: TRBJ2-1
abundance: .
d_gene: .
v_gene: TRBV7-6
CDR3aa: CASSSAGSEDEQFF
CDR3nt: TGTGCCAGCAGCTCGGCCGGGAGCGAGGATGAGCAGTTCTTC

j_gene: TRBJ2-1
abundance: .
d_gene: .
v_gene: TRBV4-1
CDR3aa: CASSPILSEFGENEQFF
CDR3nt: TGCGCCAGCAGCCCAATCCTCAGTGAGTTTGGCGAAAATGAGCAGTTCTTC

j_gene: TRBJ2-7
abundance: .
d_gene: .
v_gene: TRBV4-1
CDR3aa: CASSQDRPGYEQYF
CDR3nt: TGCGCCAGCAGCCAAGATCGGCCTGGATACGAGCAGTACTTC

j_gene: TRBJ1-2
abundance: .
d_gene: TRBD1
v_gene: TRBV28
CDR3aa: CASSADRAGYTF
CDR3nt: TGTGCCAGCAGTGCCGACAGGGCTGGCTACACCTTC

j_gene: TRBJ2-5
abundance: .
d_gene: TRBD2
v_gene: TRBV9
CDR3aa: CASSVGRLAGVQETQYF
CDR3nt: TGTGCCAGCAGCGTAGGCCGACTAGCGGGGGTACAAGAGACCCAGTACTTC

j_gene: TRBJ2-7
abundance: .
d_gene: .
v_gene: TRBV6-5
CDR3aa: CASSYSGTMGEQYF
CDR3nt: TGTGCCAGCAGTTACTCAGGGACAATGGGCGAGCAGTACTTC

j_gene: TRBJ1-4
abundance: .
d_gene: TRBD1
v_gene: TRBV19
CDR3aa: CASSSRDSPQEKLFF
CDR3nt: TGTGCCAGTAGTTCCCGGGACAGTCCTCAGGAAAAACTGTTTTTT

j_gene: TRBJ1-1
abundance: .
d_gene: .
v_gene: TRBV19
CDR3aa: CASSITPGGQLKDEAFF
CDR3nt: TGTGCCAGTAGTATAACCCCCGGGGGCCAACTGAAGGATGAAGCTTTCTTT

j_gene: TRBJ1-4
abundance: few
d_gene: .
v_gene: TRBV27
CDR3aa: CASSQGGSEKLFF
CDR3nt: TGTGCCAGCAGTCAGGGTGGTAGTGAAAAACTGTTTTTT

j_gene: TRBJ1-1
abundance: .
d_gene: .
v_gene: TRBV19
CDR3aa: CASSIYGNTEAFF
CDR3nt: TGTGCCAGTAGTATATATGGGAACACTGAAGCTTTCTTT

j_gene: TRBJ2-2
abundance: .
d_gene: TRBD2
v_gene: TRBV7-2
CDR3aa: CASSLPLAGADTGELFF
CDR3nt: TGTGCCAGCAGCCTACCTCTAGCGGGGGCGGACACCGGGGAGCTGTTTTTT

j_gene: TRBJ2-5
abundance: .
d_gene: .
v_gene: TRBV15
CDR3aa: CATSSLGSQETQYF
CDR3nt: TGTGCCACCAGCAGTCTCGGCAGTCAAGAGACCCAGTACTTC

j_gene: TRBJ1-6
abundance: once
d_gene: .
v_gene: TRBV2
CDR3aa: CASSVGTAYNSPLHF
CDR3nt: TGTGCCAGCAGTGTTGGGACGGCTTATAATTCACCCCTCCACTTT

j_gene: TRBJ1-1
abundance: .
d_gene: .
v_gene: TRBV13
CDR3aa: CASSNRNTEAFF
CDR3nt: TGTGCCAGCAGCAACAGGAACACTGAAGCTTTCTTT

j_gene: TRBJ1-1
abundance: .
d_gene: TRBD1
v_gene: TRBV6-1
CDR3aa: CASTQGGLLEAFF
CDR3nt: TGTGCCAGCACCCAAGGGGGCCTTCTTGAAGCTTTCTTT

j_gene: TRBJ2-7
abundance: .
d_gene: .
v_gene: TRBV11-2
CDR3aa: CASSLEVGTPYEQYF
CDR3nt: TGTGCCAGCAGCTTAGAGGTCGGCACCCCCTACGAGCAGTACTTC

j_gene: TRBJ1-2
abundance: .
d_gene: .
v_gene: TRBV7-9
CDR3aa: CASSLKGTYGYTF
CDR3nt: TGTGCCAGCAGCTTAAAAGGGACCTATGGCTACACCTTC

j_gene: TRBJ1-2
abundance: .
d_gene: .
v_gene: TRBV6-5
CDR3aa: CASSRVREINYGYTF
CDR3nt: TGTGCCAGCAGTCGGGTGCGGGAAATCAACTATGGCTACACCTTC

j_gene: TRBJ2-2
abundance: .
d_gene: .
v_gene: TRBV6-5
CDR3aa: CASSYRQGGELFF
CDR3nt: TGTGCCAGCAGTTACAGGCAGGGCGGGGAGCTGTTTTTT

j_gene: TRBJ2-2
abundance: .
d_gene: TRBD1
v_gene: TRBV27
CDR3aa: CASSSWTGWDTGELFF
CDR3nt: TGTGCCAGCAGTTCCTGGACAGGGTGGGACACCGGGGAGCTGTTTTTT

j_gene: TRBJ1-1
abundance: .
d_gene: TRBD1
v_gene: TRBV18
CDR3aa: CASSLQGANTEAFF
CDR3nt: TGTGCCAGCTCCCTACAGGGGGCGAACACTGAAGCTTTCTTT

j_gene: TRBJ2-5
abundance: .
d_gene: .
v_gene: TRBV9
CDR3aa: CASSVGGQGKETQYF
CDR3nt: TGTGCCAGCAGCGTAGGAGGTCAGGGAAAAGAGACCCAGTACTTC

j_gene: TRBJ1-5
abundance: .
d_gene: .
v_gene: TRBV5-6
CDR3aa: CASSLGGYSNQPQHF
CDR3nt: TGTGCCAGCAGCTTGGGAGGGTATAGCAATCAGCCCCAGCATTTT

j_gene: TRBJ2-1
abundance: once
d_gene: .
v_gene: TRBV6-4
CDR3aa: CASSDSIDGGGYNEQFF
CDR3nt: TGTGCCAGCAGTGACTCAATTGACGGAGGGGGGTACAATGAGCAGTTCTTC

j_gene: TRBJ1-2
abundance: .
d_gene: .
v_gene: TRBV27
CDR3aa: CASSTALRDGYTF
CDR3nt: TGTGCCAGCTCGACAGCCCTACGGGATGGCTACACCTTC

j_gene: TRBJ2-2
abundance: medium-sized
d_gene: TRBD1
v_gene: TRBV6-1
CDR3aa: CAYRGVNTGELFF
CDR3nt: TGTGCCTACAGGGGCGTGAACACCGGGGAGCTGTTTTTT

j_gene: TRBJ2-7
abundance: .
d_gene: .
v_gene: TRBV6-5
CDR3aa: CASSYSQTYEQYF
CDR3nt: TGTGCCAGCAGTTACTCCCAGACCTACGAGCAGTACTTC

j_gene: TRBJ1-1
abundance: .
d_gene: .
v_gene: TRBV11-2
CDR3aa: CASSTTGTEAFF
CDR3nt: TGTGCCAGCAGCACTACGGGGACTGAAGCTTTCTTT

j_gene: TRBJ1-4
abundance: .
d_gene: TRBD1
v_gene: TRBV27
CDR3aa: CASSAGGPNEKLFF
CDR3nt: TGTGCCAGCAGCGCAGGGGGCCCTAATGAAAAACTGTTTTTT

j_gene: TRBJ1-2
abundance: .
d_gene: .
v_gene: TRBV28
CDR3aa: CASRHLPGTAIGYTF
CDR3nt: TGTGCCAGCAGACACCTACCCGGGACCGCTATCGGCTACACCTTC

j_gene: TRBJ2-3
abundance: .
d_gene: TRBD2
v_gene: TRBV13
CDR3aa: CASSLVGVSGGAKDTQYF
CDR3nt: TGTGCCAGCAGCTTAGTAGGGGTTAGCGGGGGGGCAAAAGATACGCAGTATTTT

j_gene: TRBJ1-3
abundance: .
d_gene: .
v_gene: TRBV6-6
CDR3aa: CASSHIPETPGNTIYF
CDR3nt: TGTGCCAGCAGCCATATCCCGGAGACACCTGGAAACACCATATATTTT

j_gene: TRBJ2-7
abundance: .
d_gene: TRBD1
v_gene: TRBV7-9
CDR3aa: CASSLVGGTEIYEQYF
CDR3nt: TGTGCCAGCAGCTTAGTCGGTGGGACAGAGATCTACGAGCAGTACTTC

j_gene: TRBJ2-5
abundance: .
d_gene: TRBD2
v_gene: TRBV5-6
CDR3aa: CASSLGLAGDQETQYF
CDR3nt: TGTGCCAGCAGCCTAGGACTAGCGGGGGACCAAGAGACCCAGTACTTC

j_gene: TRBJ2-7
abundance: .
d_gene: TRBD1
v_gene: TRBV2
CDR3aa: CASSEGTGGSYEQYF
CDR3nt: TGTGCCAGCAGTGAGGGGACAGGGGGCTCCTACGAGCAGTACTTC

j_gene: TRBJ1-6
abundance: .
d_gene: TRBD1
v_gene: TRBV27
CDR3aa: CASAYQGAGSPLHF
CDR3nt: TGTGCCAGCGCATACCAGGGGGCAGGTTCACCCCTCCACTTT

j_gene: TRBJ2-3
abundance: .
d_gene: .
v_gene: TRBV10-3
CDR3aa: CAIRGETGFTDTQYF
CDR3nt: TGTGCCATCAGGGGGGAAACCGGATTCACAGATACGCAGTATTTT